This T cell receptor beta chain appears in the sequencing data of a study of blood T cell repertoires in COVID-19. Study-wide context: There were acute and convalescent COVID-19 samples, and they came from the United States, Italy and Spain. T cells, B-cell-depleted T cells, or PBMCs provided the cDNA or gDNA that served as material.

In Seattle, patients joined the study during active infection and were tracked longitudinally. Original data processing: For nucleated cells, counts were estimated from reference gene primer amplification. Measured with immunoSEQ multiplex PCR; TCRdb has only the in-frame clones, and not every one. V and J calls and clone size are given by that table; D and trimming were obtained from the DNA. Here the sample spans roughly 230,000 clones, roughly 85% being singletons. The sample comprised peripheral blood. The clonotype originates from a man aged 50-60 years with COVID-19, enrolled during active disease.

CDR3 DNA: TGTGCCAGCAGCCCACCTACGTGGGCGGGTGGAAACACCATATATTTT. The encoded protein is CASSPPTWAGGNTIYF. The chain combines TRBV28 with TRBJ1-3; no clear D. CDR3 length: 16 amino acids. Trimming removed 6 bases from V and 3 bases from J, with 18 bases in between. Per the germline V gene, CDR1 is MDHEN and CDR2 is SYDVKM. The variable domain in full, with the rest retrieved from reference TRBV28 and TRBJ1-3, is DVKVTQSSRYLVKRTGEKVFLECVQDMDHENMFWYRQDPGLGLRLIYFSYDVKMKEKGDIPEGYSVSREKKERFSLILESASTNQTSMYLCASSPPTWAGGNTIYFGEGSWLTVV.